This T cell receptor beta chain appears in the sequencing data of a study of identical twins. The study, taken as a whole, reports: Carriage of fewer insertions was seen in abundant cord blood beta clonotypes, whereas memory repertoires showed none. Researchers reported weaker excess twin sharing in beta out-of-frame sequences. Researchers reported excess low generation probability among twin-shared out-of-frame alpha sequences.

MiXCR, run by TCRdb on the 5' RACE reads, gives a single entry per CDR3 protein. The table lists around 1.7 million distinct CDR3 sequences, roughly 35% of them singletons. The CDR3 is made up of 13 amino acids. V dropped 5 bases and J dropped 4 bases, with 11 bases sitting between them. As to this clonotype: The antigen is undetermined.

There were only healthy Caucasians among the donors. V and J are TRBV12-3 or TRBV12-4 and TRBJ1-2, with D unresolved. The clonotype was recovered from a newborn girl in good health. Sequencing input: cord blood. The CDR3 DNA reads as TGTGCCAGCAGTCTACGAGCCCGCTATGGCTACACCTTC. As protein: CASSLRARYGYTF.